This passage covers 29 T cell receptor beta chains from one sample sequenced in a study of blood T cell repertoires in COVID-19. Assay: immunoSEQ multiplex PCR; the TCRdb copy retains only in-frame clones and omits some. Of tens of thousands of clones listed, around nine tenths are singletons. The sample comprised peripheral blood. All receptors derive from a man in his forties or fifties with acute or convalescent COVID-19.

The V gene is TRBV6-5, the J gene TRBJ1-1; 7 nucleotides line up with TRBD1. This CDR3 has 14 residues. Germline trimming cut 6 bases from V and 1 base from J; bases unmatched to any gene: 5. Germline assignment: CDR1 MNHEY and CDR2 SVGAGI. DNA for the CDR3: TGTGCCAGCAGGTTCACAGGGGAGAACACTGAAGCTTTCTTT. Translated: CASRFTGENTEAFF.

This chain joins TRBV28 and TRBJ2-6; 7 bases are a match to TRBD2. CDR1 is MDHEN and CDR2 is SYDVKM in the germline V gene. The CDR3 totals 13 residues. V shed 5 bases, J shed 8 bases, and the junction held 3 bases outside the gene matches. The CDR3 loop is CASSLGGSNVLTF. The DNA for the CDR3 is TGTGCCAGCAGTCTCGGGGGGTCCAACGTCCTGACTTTC.

The CDR3 here is CASSQEVQAGAFF. CDR3 bases: TGTGCCAGCAGCCAAGAGGTCCAGGCTGGAGCTTTCTTT. This chain connects TRBV14 to TRBJ1-1; no clear D. The CDR3 length is 13 residues. Between the trimmed V and J ends, which lost 0 bases and 10 bases, there was a span of 12 bases. Germline CDR1 is SGHDN and CDR2 is FVKESK.

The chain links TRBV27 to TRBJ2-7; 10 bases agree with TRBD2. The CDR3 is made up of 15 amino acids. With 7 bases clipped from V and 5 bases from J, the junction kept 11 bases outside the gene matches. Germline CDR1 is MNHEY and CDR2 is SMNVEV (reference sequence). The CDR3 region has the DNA TGTGCCAGCACCACTAGCGGGAATTTATTAAACGAGCAGTACTTC. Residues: CASTTSGNLLNEQYF.

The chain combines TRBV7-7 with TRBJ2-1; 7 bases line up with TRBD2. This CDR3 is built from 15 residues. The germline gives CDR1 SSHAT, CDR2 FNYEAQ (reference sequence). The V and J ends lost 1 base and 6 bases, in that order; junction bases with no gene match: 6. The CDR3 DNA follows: TGTGCCAGCAGCTTAGTGGGAGGGCCAGGCAATGAGCAGTTCTTC. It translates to CASSLVGGPGNEQFF.

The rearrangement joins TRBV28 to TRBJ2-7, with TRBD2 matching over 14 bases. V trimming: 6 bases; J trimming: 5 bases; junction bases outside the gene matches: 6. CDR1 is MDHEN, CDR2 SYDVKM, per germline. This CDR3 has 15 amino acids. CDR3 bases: TGTGCCAGCAGCACGACTAGCGGGAGGGCCGACGAGCAGTACTTC. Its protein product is CASSTTSGRADEQYF.

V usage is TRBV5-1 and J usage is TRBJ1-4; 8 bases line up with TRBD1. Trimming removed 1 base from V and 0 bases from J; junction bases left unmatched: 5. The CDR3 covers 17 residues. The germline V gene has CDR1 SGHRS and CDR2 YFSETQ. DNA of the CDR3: TGCGCCAGCAGCTTGCAGGGGGCCTTTGCAACTAATGAAAAACTGTTTTTT. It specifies CASSLQGAFATNEKLFF.

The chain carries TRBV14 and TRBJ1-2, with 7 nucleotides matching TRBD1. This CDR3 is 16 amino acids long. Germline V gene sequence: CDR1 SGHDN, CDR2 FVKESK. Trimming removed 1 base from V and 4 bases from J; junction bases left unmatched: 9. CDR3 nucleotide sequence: TGTGCCAGCAGCCAAGGGAACAGGGGAACCCTCTATGGCTACACCTTC. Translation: CASSQGNRGTLYGYTF.

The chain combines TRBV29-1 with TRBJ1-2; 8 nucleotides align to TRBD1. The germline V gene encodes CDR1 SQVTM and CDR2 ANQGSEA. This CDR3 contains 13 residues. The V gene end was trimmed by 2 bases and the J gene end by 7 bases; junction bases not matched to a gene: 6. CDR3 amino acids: CSVELTGERGYTF. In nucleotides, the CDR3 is TGCAGCGTTGAACTGACAGGGGAACGTGGCTACACCTTC.

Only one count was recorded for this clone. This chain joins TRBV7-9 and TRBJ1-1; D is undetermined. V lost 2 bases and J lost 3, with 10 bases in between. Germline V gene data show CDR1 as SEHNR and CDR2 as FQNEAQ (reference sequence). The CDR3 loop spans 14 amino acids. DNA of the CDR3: TGTGCCAGCAGCTTACCGCTTCAGTACACTGAAGCTTTCTTT. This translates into CASSLPLQYTEAFF.

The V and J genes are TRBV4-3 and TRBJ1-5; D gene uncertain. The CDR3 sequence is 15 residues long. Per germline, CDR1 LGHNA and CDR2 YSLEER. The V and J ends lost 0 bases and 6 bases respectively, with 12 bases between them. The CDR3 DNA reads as TGCGCCAGCAGCCAAGAGTCCGGGGAGGGTCAGCCCCAGCATTTT. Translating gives CASSQESGEGQPQHF.

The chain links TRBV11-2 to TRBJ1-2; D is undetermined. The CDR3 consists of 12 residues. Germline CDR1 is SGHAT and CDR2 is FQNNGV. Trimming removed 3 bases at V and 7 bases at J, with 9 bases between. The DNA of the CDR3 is TGTGCCAGCAGCTTCGGACTAACTGGCTACACCTTC. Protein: CASSFGLTGYTF.

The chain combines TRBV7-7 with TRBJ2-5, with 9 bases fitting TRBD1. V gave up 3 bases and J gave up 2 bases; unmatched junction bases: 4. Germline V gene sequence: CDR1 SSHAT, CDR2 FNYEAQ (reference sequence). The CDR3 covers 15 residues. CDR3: CASSLGQGGQETQYF. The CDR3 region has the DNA TGTGCCAGCAGCTTGGGACAGGGAGGGCAAGAGACCCAGTACTTC. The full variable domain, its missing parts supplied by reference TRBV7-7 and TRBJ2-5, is GAGVSQSPRYKVTKRGQDVTLRCDPISSHATLYWYQQALGQGPEFLTYFNYEAQPDKSGLPSDRFSAERPEGSISTLTIQRTEQRDSAMYRCASSLGQGGQETQYFGPGTRLLVL.

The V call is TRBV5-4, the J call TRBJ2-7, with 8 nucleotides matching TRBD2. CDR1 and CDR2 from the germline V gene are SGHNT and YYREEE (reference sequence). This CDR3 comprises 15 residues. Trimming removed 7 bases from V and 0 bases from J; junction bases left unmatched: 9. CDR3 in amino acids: CASDYSGTISYEQYF. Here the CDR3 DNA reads TGTGCCAGCGACTATAGCGGGACAATCTCCTACGAGCAGTACTTC.

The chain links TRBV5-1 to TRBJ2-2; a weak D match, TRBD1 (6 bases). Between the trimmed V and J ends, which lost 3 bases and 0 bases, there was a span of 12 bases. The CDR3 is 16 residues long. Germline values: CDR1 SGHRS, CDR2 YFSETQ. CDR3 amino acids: CASSYTTGTNTGELFF. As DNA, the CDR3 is TGCGCCAGCAGCTATACTACAGGGACGAACACCGGGGAGCTGTTTTTT.

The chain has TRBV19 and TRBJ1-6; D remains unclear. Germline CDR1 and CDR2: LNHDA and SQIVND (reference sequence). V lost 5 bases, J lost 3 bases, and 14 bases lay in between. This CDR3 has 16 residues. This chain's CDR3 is CASSPRQLRYNSPLHF. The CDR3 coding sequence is TGTGCCAGTAGTCCCCGACAACTCCGCTATAATTCACCCCTCCACTTT.

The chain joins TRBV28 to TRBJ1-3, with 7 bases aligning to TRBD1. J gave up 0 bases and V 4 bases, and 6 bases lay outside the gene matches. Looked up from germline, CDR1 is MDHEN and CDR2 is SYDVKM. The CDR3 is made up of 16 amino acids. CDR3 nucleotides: TGTGCCAGCAGTTCGGACAGGTTACTCTCTGGAAACACCATATATTTT. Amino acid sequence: CASSSDRLLSGNTIYF. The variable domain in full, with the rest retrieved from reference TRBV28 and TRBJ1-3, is DVKVTQSSRYLVKRTGEKVFLECVQDMDHENMFWYRQDPGLGLRLIYFSYDVKMKEKGDIPEGYSVSREKKERFSLILESASTNQTSMYLCASSSDRLLSGNTIYFGEGSWLTVV.

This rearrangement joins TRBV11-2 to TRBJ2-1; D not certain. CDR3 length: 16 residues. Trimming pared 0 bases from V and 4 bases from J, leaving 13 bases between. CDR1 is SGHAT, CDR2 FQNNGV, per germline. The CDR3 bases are TGTGCCAGCAGCTTAGAATCGCGGCTCGGGTACAATGAGCAGTTCTTC. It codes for CASSLESRLGYNEQFF.

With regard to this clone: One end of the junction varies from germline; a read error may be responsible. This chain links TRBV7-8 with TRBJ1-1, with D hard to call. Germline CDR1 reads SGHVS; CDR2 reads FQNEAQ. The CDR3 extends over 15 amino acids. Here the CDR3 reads CASRFSAHMNTEAFF. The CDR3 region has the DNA TGTGCCAGCCGCTTCAGCGCCCACATGAACACTGAAGCTTTCTTT.

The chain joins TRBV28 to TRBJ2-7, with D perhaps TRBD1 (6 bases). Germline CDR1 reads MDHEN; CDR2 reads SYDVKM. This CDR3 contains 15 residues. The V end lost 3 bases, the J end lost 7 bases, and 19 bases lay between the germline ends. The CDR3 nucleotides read TGTGCCAGCAGTTTGTCCGGGACAACCTCCCAGGAGCAGTACTTC. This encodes CASSLSGTTSQEQYF.

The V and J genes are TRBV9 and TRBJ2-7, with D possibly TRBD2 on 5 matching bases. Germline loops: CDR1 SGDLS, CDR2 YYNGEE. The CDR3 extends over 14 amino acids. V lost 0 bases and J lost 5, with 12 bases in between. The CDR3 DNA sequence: TGTGCCAGCAGCGTAGACGAGGGAGCAGACGAGCAGTACTTC. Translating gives CASSVDEGADEQYF.

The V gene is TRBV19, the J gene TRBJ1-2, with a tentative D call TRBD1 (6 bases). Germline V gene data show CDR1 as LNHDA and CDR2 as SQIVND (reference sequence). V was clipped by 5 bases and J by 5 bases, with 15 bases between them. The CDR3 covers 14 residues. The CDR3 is CASSPWTVSYGYTF. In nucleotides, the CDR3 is TGTGCCAGTAGTCCCTGGACAGTCTCATATGGCTACACCTTC.

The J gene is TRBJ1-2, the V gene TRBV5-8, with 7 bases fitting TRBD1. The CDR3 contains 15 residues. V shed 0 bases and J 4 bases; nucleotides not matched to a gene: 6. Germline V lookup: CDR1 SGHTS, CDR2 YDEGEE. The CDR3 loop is CASSLVGTGVYGYTF. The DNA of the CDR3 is TGTGCCAGCAGCTTGGTGGGTACAGGGGTCTATGGCTACACCTTC.

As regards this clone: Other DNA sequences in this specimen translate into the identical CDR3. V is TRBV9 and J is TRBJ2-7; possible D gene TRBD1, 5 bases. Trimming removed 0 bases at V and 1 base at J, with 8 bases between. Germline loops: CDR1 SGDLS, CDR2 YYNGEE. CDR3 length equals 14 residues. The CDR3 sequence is CASSVGDSSYEQYF. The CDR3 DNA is TGTGCCAGCAGCGTAGGCGACAGTTCCTACGAGCAGTACTTC.

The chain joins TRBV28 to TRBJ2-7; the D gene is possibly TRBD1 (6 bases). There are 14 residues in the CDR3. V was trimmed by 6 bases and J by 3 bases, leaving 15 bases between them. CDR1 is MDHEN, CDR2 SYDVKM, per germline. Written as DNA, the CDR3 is TGTGCCAGCAGCCTCGGCCAGGGGAACTACGAGCAGTACTTC. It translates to CASSLGQGNYEQYF.

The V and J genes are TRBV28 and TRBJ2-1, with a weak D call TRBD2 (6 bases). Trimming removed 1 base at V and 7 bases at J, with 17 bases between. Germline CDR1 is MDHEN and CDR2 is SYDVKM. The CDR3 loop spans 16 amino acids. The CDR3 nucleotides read TGTGCCAGCAGTTTATTTGGCTCGCGGGATTGGAATGAGCAGTTCTTC. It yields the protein CASSLFGSRDWNEQFF.

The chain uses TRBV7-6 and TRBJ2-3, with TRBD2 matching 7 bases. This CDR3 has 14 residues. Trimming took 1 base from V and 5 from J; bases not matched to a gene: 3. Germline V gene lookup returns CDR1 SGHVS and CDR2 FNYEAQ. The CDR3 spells CASSLGAGKDTQYF. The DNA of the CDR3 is TGTGCCAGCAGCTTAGGAGCGGGGAAAGATACGCAGTATTTT.

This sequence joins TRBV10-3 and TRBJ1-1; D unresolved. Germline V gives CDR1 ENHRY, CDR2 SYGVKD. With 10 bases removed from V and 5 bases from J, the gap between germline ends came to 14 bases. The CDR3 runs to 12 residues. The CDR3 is CATRAGRTEAFF. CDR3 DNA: TGTGCCACGCGGGCGGGTCGGACTGAAGCTTTCTTT.

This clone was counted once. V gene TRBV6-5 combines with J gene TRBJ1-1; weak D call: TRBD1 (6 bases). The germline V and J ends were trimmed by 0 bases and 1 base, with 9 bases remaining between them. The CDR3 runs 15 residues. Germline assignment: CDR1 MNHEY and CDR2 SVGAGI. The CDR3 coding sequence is TGTGCCAGCAGTTACTCTCTAGGGGGGAACACTGAAGCTTTCTTT. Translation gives CASSYSLGGNTEAFF.